The 23 T cell receptor beta chains below come from one sample, sequenced in a study of OX40 agonist ivuxolimab in advanced cancers. Profiled with immunoSEQ multiplex PCR; TCRdb holds only in-frame clones, not every one. The table lists about 50,000 clones, approximately 80% of them singletons, with about 2.6% in the top ten. The sample was CD4+ or CD8+ T cells sorted from blood, taken in a trial of the OX40 agonist ivuxolimab. The receptors were gathered from an adult with an advanced solid tumor such as melanoma, head and neck, liver or kidney cancer.

The genes are TRBV5-1 and TRBJ2-3; 9 positions match TRBD2. The V segment lost 2 bases and the J segment 5 bases; nucleotides outside the gene matches: 6. Germline assignment: CDR1 SGHRS and CDR2 YFSETQ. The CDR3 consists of 15 residues. The CDR3 bases are TGCGCCAGCAGCTTAAGTAGCGGGAGTGGAGATACGCAGTATTTT. Encoded protein: CASSLSSGSGDTQYF.

The chain joins TRBV7-9 to TRBJ2-1; D may be TRBD2 (5 bases). V lost 1 base and J 0 bases, leaving 10 bases between the germline ends. Germline CDR1 SEHNR, CDR2 FQNEAQ (reference sequence). This CDR3 comprises 16 residues. CDR3 loop: CASSLGAGNSYNEQFF. The CDR3 nucleotides read TGTGCCAGCAGCTTAGGGGCGGGCAACTCCTACAATGAGCAGTTCTTC.

This clone was picked up a small number of times. The chain recombines TRBV7-8 with TRBJ2-7; 10 bases are shared with TRBD1. The CDR3 is made up of 14 amino acids. The germline V gene has CDR1 SGHVS and CDR2 FQNEAQ. V dropped 5 bases and J dropped 5; count of bases not matched to a gene: 6. The CDR3 coding sequence is TGTGCCAGCAGCCCCGGACAGGGGGTCGACGAGCAGTACTTC. It codes for CASSPGQGVDEQYF.

The rearrangement uses TRBV18 and TRBJ1-1, with 7 bases that match TRBD1. CDR3 length: 15 residues. Trimming removed 3 bases from V and 4 bases from J; junction bases left unmatched: 8. Germline V gene data show CDR1 as KGHSH and CDR2 as LQKENI. The chain's CDR3 is CASSPRDRSATEAFF. CDR3 DNA: TGTGCCAGCTCACCTCGGGACAGATCTGCCACTGAAGCTTTCTTT.

The chain couples TRBV7-8 to TRBJ1-2, with a possible D match to TRBD1 (5 bases). In germline, CDR1 is SGHVS, CDR2 FQNEAQ. Trimming removed 0 bases at V and 0 bases at J, with 5 bases between. This CDR3 has 14 amino acids. CDR3 bases: TGTGCCAGCAGCTTAGCAGGGGCTAACTATGGCTACACCTTC. Translated, it gives CASSLAGANYGYTF.

The chain is built from TRBV4-1 and TRBJ2-5; D is uncertain. The CDR3 has 13 amino acids. The V and J ends lost 1 base and 5 bases respectively, with 8 bases between them. Germline V gene data show CDR1 as MGHRA and CDR2 as YSYEKL. CDR3 DNA sequence: TGCGCCAGCAGCCAAGTTCGTGGGGAGACCCAGTACTTC. It translates to CASSQVRGETQYF.

The chain joins TRBV29-1 to TRBJ2-1; either TRBD1 or TRBD2 may supply D (5 bases each). Looked up from germline, CDR1 is SQVTM and CDR2 is ANQGSEA. The CDR3 has 13 amino acids. V was trimmed by 7 bases and J by 3 bases, leaving 13 bases between them. The CDR3 protein is CSAGGVGYNEQFF. The CDR3 bases are TGCAGCGCTGGGGGAGTAGGCTACAATGAGCAGTTCTTC.

This chain uses TRBV19 with TRBJ2-5, with 8 nucleotides matching TRBD1. V gave up 2 bases and J gave up 3 bases; unmatched junction bases: 5. CDR3 length: 15 residues. Germline V lookup: CDR1 LNHDA, CDR2 SQIVND (reference sequence). CDR3 sequence: CASSIWTGMEETQYF. The CDR3 nucleotides are TGTGCCAGTAGTATATGGACAGGGATGGAAGAGACCCAGTACTTC.

The chain is built from TRBV7-9 and TRBJ1-4; 11 positions agree with TRBD1. The CDR3 extends over 18 amino acids. V lost 4 bases to trimming and J lost 1 base; unmatched junction nucleotides: 8. Germline CDR1 reads SEHNR; CDR2 reads FQNEAQ (reference sequence). In DNA, the CDR3 is TGTGCCAGCAGCTCCGATCCGGGGACAGGGGGAACTAATGAAAAACTGTTTTTT. Protein: CASSSDPGTGGTNEKLFF.

The chain is built from TRBV7-2 and TRBJ1-3, with TRBD1 matching over 10 bases. This CDR3 contains 15 residues. Trimming cost V 6 bases and J 4 bases; bases outside gene matches: 6. Germline V gene lookup returns CDR1 SGHTA and CDR2 FQGNSA. The CDR3 sequence is CASRPRDRGGNTIYF. The CDR3 bases are TGTGCCAGCAGGCCCCGGGACAGGGGAGGAAACACCATATATTTT.

This clone is a singleton in its sample. The junction departs from the called germline gene at one end, perhaps through a read error. The chain employs TRBV11-2 and TRBJ1-1; no definite D call. Germline loops: CDR1 SGHAT, CDR2 FQNNGV. The CDR3 has 16 amino acids. CDR3 amino acids: CANSLEIGWAVSRAFF. In DNA, the CDR3 is TGTGCCAACAGCTTAGAGATAGGTTGGGCAGTAAGTCGAGCTTTCTTT.

This chain uses TRBV28 with TRBJ2-3; D may be TRBD1 (5 bases). V was trimmed by 5 bases and J by 1 base, leaving 16 bases between them. This CDR3 comprises 16 residues. Per the germline V gene, CDR1 is MDHEN and CDR2 is SYDVKM. DNA for the CDR3: TGTGCCAGCAGTCCCCTCCAGGGAACGGGCACAGATACGCAGTATTTT. It encodes CASSPLQGTGTDTQYF.

The V call is TRBV7-2, the J call TRBJ2-7; the D gene is possibly TRBD2 (5 bases). Trimming cost V 5 bases and J 1 base, with 12 bases left between them. The CDR3 spans 14 residues. Germline V gene sequence: CDR1 SGHTA, CDR2 FQGNSA. The CDR3 here is CASSLSSRSYEQYF. The CDR3 DNA reads TGTGCCAGCAGCCTTTCTAGCAGGTCCTACGAGCAGTACTTC.

The rearrangement links TRBV5-1 to TRBJ2-6, with 8 bases lining up with TRBD1. The CDR3 is 17 amino acids. Looked up from germline, CDR1 is SGHRS and CDR2 is YFSETQ. V was pared by 3 bases and J by 0 bases, with 5 bases of the junction left unmatched. The CDR3 region is CASSSQGVDSGANVLTF. In DNA, the CDR3 is TGCGCCAGCAGCTCACAGGGGGTTGACTCTGGGGCCAACGTCCTGACTTTC.

The chain has TRBV5-1 and TRBJ1-2, with 7 bases matching TRBD1. This CDR3 spans 13 amino acids. The V and J ends lost 8 bases and 4 bases, in that order; junction bases with no gene match: 8. From germline, CDR1 is SGHRS and CDR2 YFSETQ. CDR3: CASRQGLGYGYTF. CDR3 in DNA: TGCGCCAGTAGACAGGGTTTGGGCTATGGCTACACCTTC. Full variable domain (rest looked up from reference TRBV5-1 and TRBJ1-2): KAGVTQTPRYLIKTRGQQVTLSCSPISGHRSVSWYQQTPGQGLQFLFEYFSETQRNKGNFPGRFSGRQFSNSRSEMNVSTLELGDSALYLCASRQGLGYGYTFGSGTRLTVV.

The chain uses TRBV2 and TRBJ2-4; unclear D gene. V lost 5 bases and J 3 bases, leaving 20 bases between the germline ends. Per the germline V gene, CDR1 is SNHLY and CDR2 is FYNNEI. The CDR3 sequence is 17 residues long. DNA for the CDR3: TGTGCCAGCAGTCAACCCGTGGTACCTCCATTCAAAAACATTCAGTACTTC. Its translation is CASSQPVVPPFKNIQYF.

This chain links TRBV4-1 with TRBJ1-2; D call uncertain. This CDR3 is built from 12 residues. Germline loops: CDR1 MGHRA, CDR2 YSYEKL. V gave up 1 base and J gave up 9 bases, with 9 bases separating them. As DNA, the CDR3 is TGCGCCAGCAGCCAAGTTGGTCGGAGCTACACCTTC. As protein: CASSQVGRSYTF.

The chain employs TRBV11-2 and TRBJ1-6; D remains ambiguous. V shed 0 bases and J shed 9 bases, with 12 bases lying between them. This CDR3 contains 15 residues. Germline V gene sequence: CDR1 SGHAT, CDR2 FQNNGV. CDR3 protein: CASSLESGSGSPLHF. The CDR3 DNA reads TGTGCCAGCAGCTTAGAGTCCGGGTCTGGTTCACCCCTCCACTTT.

The rearrangement links TRBV4-1 to TRBJ2-1; 12 bases map to TRBD2. The CDR3 length is 16 residues. The V and J ends lost 9 bases and 1 base, in that order; junction bases with no gene match: 7. Germline-derived CDR1 and CDR2 are MGHRA and YSYEKL. The CDR3 here is CASKLGTSGSYNEQFF. The DNA for the CDR3 is TGCGCCAGTAAACTCGGGACTAGCGGGTCCTACAATGAGCAGTTCTTC.

V usage is TRBV19 and J usage is TRBJ1-2; no clear D gene. Per the germline V gene, CDR1 is LNHDA and CDR2 is SQIVND (reference sequence). The CDR3 runs 13 residues. Trimming removed 5 bases from V and 2 bases from J, with 9 bases in between. This chain's CDR3 is CASSLTGNYGYTF. CDR3 DNA sequence: TGTGCCAGTAGTTTGACCGGGAACTATGGCTACACCTTC.

The V and J genes are TRBV6-1 and TRBJ2-2, with D perhaps given as TRBD1 or TRBD2 (5 bases each). Germline V gives CDR1 MNHNS, CDR2 SASEGT. V lost 8 bases to trimming and J lost 0 bases, with 7 bases between them. The CDR3 totals 13 residues. CDR3 DNA: TGTGCCAGCGGGACGACGAACACCGGGGAGCTGTTTTTT. Translated: CASGTTNTGELFF.

The gene calls are TRBV7-9 and TRBJ1-4, with D unclear. V was trimmed by 5 bases and J by 4 bases, leaving 11 bases between them. CDR1 and CDR2 (germline): SEHNR, FQNEAQ (reference sequence). The CDR3 length is 14 residues. CDR3 nucleotides: TGTGCCAGCAGCCTGGAAACGGTTAATGAAAAACTGTTTTTT. Its protein product is CASSLETVNEKLFF.

The rearrangement joins TRBV28 to TRBJ1-2; D uncertain. Germline CDR1 MDHEN, CDR2 SYDVKM. The CDR3 spans 11 residues. The ends were cut back, 7 bases at V and 5 bases at J, with 8 bases in the middle. This CDR3 is CASTSRYGYTF. CDR3 DNA sequence: TGTGCCAGCACCTCTAGGTATGGCTACACCTTC.